Listed below are T cell receptor beta chains from one sample, sequenced in a study of read filtering for tumor transcriptome and immune sequencing. A single record per CDR3 protein comes from TCRdb applying MiXCR to the reads. Here the sample spans around 50,000 distinct CDR3 sequences, around 12% being singletons. Sequencing was done on a sample of a population of CD138-negative cells sorted from bone marrow. These receptors were obtained from a donor aged 40 or over with multiple myeloma. Both conserved end residues are part of each CDR3. Each record gives: V gene, CDR3 protein.

>TRBV7-9
CASSFGTANTEAFF
>TRBV5-1
CASSLAYGNEQFF
>TRBV29-1
CSVDSPRVTGELFF
>TRBV19
CASSTTGGLPNQPQHF
>TRBV29-1
CSVVSGNSNQPQHF
>TRBV12-5
CASGPGKTEAFF
>TRBV2
CASSEAFGGTGEAFF
>TRBV14
CASSLYLGTGFYEQYF
>TRBV29-1
CSVEQARAYNEQFF
>TRBV6-1
CASSAFGNQPQHF
>TRBV4-2
CASSSQRGWSEAFF
>TRBV19
CASSLRESLNTEAFF
>TRBV5-1
CASSLITENNEQFF
>TRBV20-1
CSARWLLGADTQYF
>TRBV13
CASSSWDRGYNEQFF
>TRBV20-1
CSALFGPEELFF
>TRBV28
CASPSSTESNTEAFF
>TRBV19
CASTRPGGAYGYTF
>TRBV7-9
CASSSTGESADTQYF
>TRBV29-1
CSVGLAGEQYF
>TRBV20-1
CSASGLAGAPMETQYF
>TRBV30
CAWRSGGQGIKTQYF
>TRBV3-1
CASSRTSGGFSSYNEQFF
>TRBV9
CASSVDPVPKNIQYF
>TRBV6-7
CASSYETGGNQPQHF
>TRBV5-1
CASSLVGGRGPVEAFF
>TRBV5-1
CASSLMDLLNTGELFF